This is a list of T cell receptor beta chains from one sample in a study of cytomegalovirus exposure and HLA in healthy donors. Sequencing used immunoSEQ multiplex PCR; TCRdb keeps in-frame clones, though not all of them. This table holds 200,000 to 250,000 clones, about 80% found once. Sample: PBMCs. These receptors all stem from a woman in her 50s in good health and CMV-seropositive. CDR3s include the opening cysteine and the closing phenylalanine or tryptophan. A D gene is named only where the DNA matches it firmly. Rows give clone size only sometimes, using once, few, many, or a class for an expanded clone.

TRBJ1-6 | TRBV2 | . | . | TGTGCCAGCAGTAGGTCAGCGCATAATTCACCCCTCCACTTT | CASSRSAHNSPLHF
TRBJ2-1 | TRBV7-2 | . | . | TGTGCCAGCAGCTTAGCTGGTCCAGCTAGCAATGAGCAGTTCTTC | CASSLAGPASNEQFF
TRBJ2-1 | TRBV29-1 | . | . | TGCAGCGCGTGGCACAACAATGAGCAGTTCTTC | CSAWHNNEQFF
TRBJ1-6 | TRBV4-3 | TRBD1 | . | TGCGCCAGCAGCCACCTCCCGGGACAGGGGGCCTATAATTCACCCCTCCACTTT | CASSHLPGQGAYNSPLHF
TRBJ1-2 | TRBV30 | . | . | TGTGCCTGGCGACTGGGAGCTAACTATGGCTACACCTTC | CAWRLGANYGYTF
TRBJ2-3 | TRBV27 | TRBD2 | . | TGTGCCAGCAGTCCTAGCGGCACACGCACAGATACGCAGTATTTT | CASSPSGTRTDTQYF
TRBJ1-4 | TRBV5-6 | TRBD1 | . | TGTGCCAGCAGCCCTAAACCGGACAGGGTAAACGAAAAACTGTTTTTT | CASSPKPDRVNEKLFF
TRBJ1-2 | TRBV5-1 | TRBD1 | once | TGCGCCAGCAGCTTGGCCGGGACAGGGGGAATCTACACCTTC | CASSLAGTGGIYTF
TRBJ2-5 | TRBV19 | TRBD1 | . | TGTGCCAGTAGACTCTCGGGACAGCAAGAGACCCAGTACTTC | CASRLSGQQETQYF
TRBJ2-1 | TRBV5-1 | TRBD1 | . | TGCGCCAGCAGCCCGGACAGGGTGGTTTTCAGTGAGCAGTTCTTC | CASSPDRVVFSEQFF
TRBJ1-1 | TRBV4-1 | . | . | TGCGCCAGCAGCCAAGGAGGCAGGGCGAACACTGAAGCTTTCTTT | CASSQGGRANTEAFF
TRBJ1-1 | TRBV5-1 | . | . | TGCGCCAGCAGCTTGAACTGGGGCTACACTGAAGCTTTCTTT | CASSLNWGYTEAFF
TRBJ2-3 | TRBV30 | TRBD2 | . | TGTGCCTACGGACTAGCTCGGGATACGCAGTATTTT | CAYGLARDTQYF
TRBJ2-5 | TRBV11-2 | . | . | TGTGCCAGCAGATGGTTGCCGAGGAAGTCCCAGTACTTC | CASRWLPRKSQYF
TRBJ1-2 | TRBV29-1 | TRBD1 | . | TGCAGCGTTCTAGGACAGGGGGCTCGGGGCTACACCTTC | CSVLGQGARGYTF
TRBJ1-2 | TRBV19 | TRBD1 | . | TGTGCCAGTAATCAGGACAGGGGGAACTATGGCTACACCTTC | CASNQDRGNYGYTF
TRBJ1-2 | TRBV4-1 | TRBD1 | . | TGCGCCAGCAGCCAAGGGGACAGGGGACCTCGGGGTGGCTACACCTTC | CASSQGDRGPRGGYTF
TRBJ2-1 | TRBV28 | TRBD2 | . | TGTGCCAGCAGGAAGGCGGGGGGGCTGATGAATGAGCAGTTCTTC | CASRKAGGLMNEQFF
TRBJ2-1 | TRBV9 | TRBD2 | . | TGTGCCAGCAGCGCGGCCGGGACTAGATACAATGAGCAGTTCTTC | CASSAAGTRYNEQFF
TRBJ1-2 | TRBV27 | TRBD1 | . | TGTGCCAGCAGTTTCTCGACAGGGGCAGGCTACACCTTC | CASSFSTGAGYTF
TRBJ1-1 | TRBV6-5 | TRBD1 | . | TGTGCCAGCCTCCACAGGGGAATGTACACTGAAGCTTTCTTT | CASLHRGMYTEAFF
TRBJ1-3 | TRBV7-9 | TRBD1 | . | TGTGCCAGCACCAAGACAGGGAGGATAGACACCATATATTTT | CASTKTGRIDTIYF
TRBJ2-3 | TRBV6-4 | . | . | TGTGCCAGCAGCCAAAATCGACTAAGCACAGATACGCAGTATTTT | CASSQNRLSTDTQYF
TRBJ1-5 | TRBV7-9 | TRBD1 | . | TGTGCCAGCAGTAGGGACGACAGGGGGGATCAGCCCCAGCATTTT | CASSRDDRGDQPQHF
TRBJ1-2 | TRBV7-3 | TRBD1 | once | TGTGCCAGCAGCCCGTTCAGGGGGGTCAACTATGGCTACACCTTC | CASSPFRGVNYGYTF
TRBJ2-7 | TRBV7-2 | TRBD2 | . | TGTGCCAGCAGCCCCCCAGCGGGGTTATCCTACGAGCAGTACTTC | CASSPPAGLSYEQYF
TRBJ2-5 | TRBV18 | . | . | TGTGCCAGCTCACATCCAGCGCAGGAGACCCAGTACTTC | CASSHPAQETQYF
TRBJ1-2 | TRBV7-2 | . | . | TGTGCCAGCAGCCCAGGGGCGGGGGCAACCTTC | CASSPGAGATF
TRBJ1-1 | TRBV2 | . | . | TGTGCCAGCAGTGAAGGTCGCACTGAAGCTTTCTTT | CASSEGRTEAFF
TRBJ2-7 | TRBV28 | . | . | TGTGCCAGCAGCCCCCGGTACGAGCAGTACTTC | CASSPRYEQYF
TRBJ2-3 | TRBV5-1 | . | once | TGCGCCAGCAGCTCCGACAGGCTCCTAGGCACAGATACGCAGTATTTT | CASSSDRLLGTDTQYF
TRBJ1-3 | TRBV5-6 | TRBD1 | few | TGTGCCAGCAGCCCGGGACAGGGGGCCCCTGGAAACACCATATATTTT | CASSPGQGAPGNTIYF
TRBJ2-2 | TRBV15 | . | . | TGTGCCACCAGCAGAGATAGGTCGGGCGGGGAGCTGTTTTTT | CATSRDRSGGELFF
TRBJ2-5 | TRBV4-1 | TRBD1 | . | TGCGCCAGCAGCCAAGGGACAGGGATCGTGGAGACCCAGTACTTC | CASSQGTGIVETQYF
TRBJ2-3 | TRBV7-9 | . | once | TGTGCCAGCAGCCCCTCTTCTAACACAGATACGCAGTATTTT | CASSPSSNTDTQYF
TRBJ2-7 | TRBV30 | TRBD1 | . | TGTGCCTGGGCCGCGGGACAGGGTTTAAACGAGCAGTACTTC | CAWAAGQGLNEQYF
TRBJ1-1 | TRBV7-9 | . | . | TGTGCCAGCAACCTAAGGGAGGGTCAAGCTTTCTTT | CASNLREGQAFF
TRBJ1-3 | TRBV7-2 | . | . | TGTGCCAGCAGCCTATCAGGGGCTCACTCTGGAAACACCATATATTTT | CASSLSGAHSGNTIYF
TRBJ1-1 | TRBV4-1 | . | . | TGCGCCAGCAGCCAAGCCAAGTCGCGGGGGGGCGGTGAAGCTTTCTTT | CASSQAKSRGGGEAFF
TRBJ1-5 | TRBV6-1 | . | . | TGTGCCAGCAGTGAACCGGGCAGGGTCCGCAATCAGCCCCAGCATTTT | CASSEPGRVRNQPQHF
TRBJ1-1 | TRBV5-5 | . | few | TGTGCCAGCAGCCGAGGGGGAGACACTGAAGCTTTCTTT | CASSRGGDTEAFF
TRBJ2-7 | TRBV28 | TRBD1 | once | TGTGCCAGCAGTTTACCCGGGACAGGCCGACCGACTCAGTACTTC | CASSLPGTGRPTQYF
TRBJ1-5 | TRBV19 | . | . | TGTGCCACCAACCGGGACACCGATCAGCCCCAGCATTTT | CATNRDTDQPQHF
TRBJ2-7 | TRBV5-1 | . | once | TGCGCCAGCAGCCCCCGACAGACCACCTACGAGCAGTACTTC | CASSPRQTTYEQYF
TRBJ2-5 | TRBV7-2 | TRBD2 | . | TGTGCCAGCAGCAGGGGACTAGCGGGGGGTGATCGAGAGACCCAGTACTTC | CASSRGLAGGDRETQYF
TRBJ2-7 | TRBV2 | . | . | TGTGCCAGCAGTGGAGGGACCTACGAGCAGTACTTC | CASSGGTYEQYF
TRBJ1-6 | TRBV6-5 | . | . | TGTGCCAGCAGTTACTCGGCAGGACTTCCCCTCCACTTT | CASSYSAGLPLHF
TRBJ2-6 | TRBV28 | TRBD2 | . | TGTGCCAGCAGCCCTCCTGCGGGGGGCGAGGTTGGGGCCAACGTCCTGACTTTC | CASSPPAGGEVGANVLTF
TRBJ2-3 | TRBV5-6 | TRBD2 | . | TGTGCCAGCCGGACTAGCCTTGGTACGCAGTATTTT | CASRTSLGTQYF
TRBJ2-7 | TRBV7-2 | . | . | TGTGCCAGCAGCTTAGACGGAGGGATTGGTGAGCAGTACTTC | CASSLDGGIGEQYF
TRBJ2-3 | TRBV7-6 | . | . | TGTGCCAGCAGCTTACCGGGACAAAGAACAGATACGCAGTATTTT | CASSLPGQRTDTQYF
TRBJ1-2 | TRBV29-1 | . | once | TGCAGCGTTGAAGCCGAGGACTATGGCTACACCTTC | CSVEAEDYGYTF
TRBJ2-2 | TRBV7-3 | TRBD1 | . | TGTGCCAGCAGCTCCCGGGACAGGGGAGACACCGGGGAGCTGTTTTTT | CASSSRDRGDTGELFF
TRBJ2-1 | TRBV27 | . | . | TGTGCCAGCAGTTTAGTTCGCAGCTACAATGAGCAGTTCTTC | CASSLVRSYNEQFF
TRBJ1-1 | TRBV30 | . | once | TGTGCCTGGAAGGCTAGGGGATTCGGCACTGAAGCTTTCTTT | CAWKARGFGTEAFF
TRBJ1-5 | TRBV2 | . | once | TGTGCCAGCAGTGACCGGCAGGGGTTGAACTTCCAGCATTTT | CASSDRQGLNFQHF
TRBJ2-7 | TRBV13 | . | . | TGTGCCAGCAGCTTAGGGAGACAGATTGTCGAGCAGTACTTC | CASSLGRQIVEQYF
TRBJ1-4 | TRBV18 | . | few | TGTGCCAGCTCTCCTAGACCCACTAATGAAAAACTGTTTTTT | CASSPRPTNEKLFF
TRBJ2-7 | TRBV4-1 | TRBD1 | . | TGCGCCAGCAGCCGAGGGACAGGGGGCTACGAGCAGTACTTC | CASSRGTGGYEQYF
TRBJ2-7 | TRBV19 | TRBD1 | . | TGTGCCAGTAGTGGGACAGGCTACGAGCAGTACTTC | CASSGTGYEQYF